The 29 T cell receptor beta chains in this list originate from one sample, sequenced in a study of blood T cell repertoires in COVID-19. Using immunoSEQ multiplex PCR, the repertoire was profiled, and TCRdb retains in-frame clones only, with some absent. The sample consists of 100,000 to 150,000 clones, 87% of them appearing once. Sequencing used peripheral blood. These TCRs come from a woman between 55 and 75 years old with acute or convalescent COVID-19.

CDR3 protein: CASGRGSSTDTQYF. CDR3 DNA sequence: TGTGCCAGCGGGAGGGGGAGTAGTACAGATACGCAGTATTTT. This chain connects TRBV28 to TRBJ2-3, with a possible D match to TRBD2 (7 bases). CDR1 and CDR2 from the germline V gene are MDHEN and SYDVKM. The CDR3 contains 14 residues. V dropped 8 bases and J dropped 3 bases, with 15 bases sitting between them.

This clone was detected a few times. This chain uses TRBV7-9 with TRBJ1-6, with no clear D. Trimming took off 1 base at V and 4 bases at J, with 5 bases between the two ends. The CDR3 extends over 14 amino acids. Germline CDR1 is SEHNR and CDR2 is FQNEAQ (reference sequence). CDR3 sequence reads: CASSLEQYNSPLHF. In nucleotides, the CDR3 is TGTGCCAGCAGCTTAGAACAGTATAATTCACCCCTCCACTTT.

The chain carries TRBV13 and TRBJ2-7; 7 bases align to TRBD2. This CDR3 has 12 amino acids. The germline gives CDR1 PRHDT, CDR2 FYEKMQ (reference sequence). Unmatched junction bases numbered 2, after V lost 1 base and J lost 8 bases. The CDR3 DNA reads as TGTGCCAGCAGCTTAGCGACTAGCAAGCAGTACTTC. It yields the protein CASSLATSKQYF.

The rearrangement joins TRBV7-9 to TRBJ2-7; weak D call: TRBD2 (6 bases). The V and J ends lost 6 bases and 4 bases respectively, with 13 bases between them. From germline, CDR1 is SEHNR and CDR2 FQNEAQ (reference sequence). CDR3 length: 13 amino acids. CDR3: CASSAAGSYEQYF. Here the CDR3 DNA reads TGTGCCAGCAGTGCTGCCGGGAGTTACGAGCAGTACTTC.

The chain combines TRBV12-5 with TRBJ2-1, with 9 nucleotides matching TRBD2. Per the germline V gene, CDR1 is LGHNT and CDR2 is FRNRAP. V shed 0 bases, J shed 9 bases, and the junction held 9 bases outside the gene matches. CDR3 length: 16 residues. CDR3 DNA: TGTGCTAGTGGTTTGGTGGGACAAGGCGGGGGGGGTGAGCAGTTCTTC. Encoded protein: CASGLVGQGGGGEQFF.

In DNA, the CDR3 is TGTGCCATCCTTGACGGAGGGCCCTACAATGAGCAGTTCTTC. This encodes CAILDGGPYNEQFF. The chain recombines TRBV10-3 with TRBJ2-1; maybe TRBD2 (6 bases). This CDR3 has 14 amino acids. V shed 8 bases and J shed 2 bases, with 13 bases lying between them. Germline V lookup: CDR1 ENHRY, CDR2 SYGVKD.

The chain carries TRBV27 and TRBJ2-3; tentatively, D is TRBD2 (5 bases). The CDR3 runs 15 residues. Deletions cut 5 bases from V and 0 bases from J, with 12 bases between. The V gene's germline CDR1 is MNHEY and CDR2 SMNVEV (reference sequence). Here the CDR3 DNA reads TGTGCCAGCAGTCCCGACTACCCTAGCACAGATACGCAGTATTTT. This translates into CASSPDYPSTDTQYF.

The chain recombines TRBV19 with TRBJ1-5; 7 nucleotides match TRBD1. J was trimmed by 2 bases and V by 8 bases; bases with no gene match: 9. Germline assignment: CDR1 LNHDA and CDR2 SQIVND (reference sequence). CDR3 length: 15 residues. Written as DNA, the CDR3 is TGTGCCAGTTCAGGGGGAAATGTGGGCAATCAGCCCCAGCATTTT. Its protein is CASSGGNVGNQPQHF.

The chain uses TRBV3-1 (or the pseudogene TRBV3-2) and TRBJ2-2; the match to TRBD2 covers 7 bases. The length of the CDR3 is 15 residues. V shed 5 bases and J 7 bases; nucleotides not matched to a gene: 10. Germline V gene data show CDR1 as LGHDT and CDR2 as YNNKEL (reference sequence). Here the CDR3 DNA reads TGTGCCAGCAGCGCCGGGACTACGAGGGTCGGGGAGCTGTTTTTT. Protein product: CASSAGTTRVGELFF.

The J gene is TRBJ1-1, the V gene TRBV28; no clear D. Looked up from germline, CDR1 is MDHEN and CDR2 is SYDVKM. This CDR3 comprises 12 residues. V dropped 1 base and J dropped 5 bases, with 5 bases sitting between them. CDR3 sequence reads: CASSLSRTEAFF. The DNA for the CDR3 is TGTGCCAGCAGTTTATCCCGGACTGAAGCTTTCTTT.

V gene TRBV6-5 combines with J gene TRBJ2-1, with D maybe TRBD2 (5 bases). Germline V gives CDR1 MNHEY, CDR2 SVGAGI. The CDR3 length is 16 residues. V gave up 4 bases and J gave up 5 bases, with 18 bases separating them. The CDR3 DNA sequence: TGTGCCAGCAGTTCTCCCGCGCGAGGGAGTAACAATGAGCAGTTCTTC. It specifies CASSSPARGSNNEQFF.

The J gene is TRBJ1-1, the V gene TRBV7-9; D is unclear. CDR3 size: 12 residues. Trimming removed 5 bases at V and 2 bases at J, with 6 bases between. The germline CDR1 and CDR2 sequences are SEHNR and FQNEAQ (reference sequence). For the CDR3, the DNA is TGTGCCAGCAGCCCCTCCAACACTGAAGCTTTCTTT. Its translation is CASSPSNTEAFF.

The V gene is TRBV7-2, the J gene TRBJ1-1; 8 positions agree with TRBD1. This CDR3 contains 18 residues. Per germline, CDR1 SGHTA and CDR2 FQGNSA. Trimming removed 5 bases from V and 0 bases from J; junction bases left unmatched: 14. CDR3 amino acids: CASSRQTGALLMNTEAFF. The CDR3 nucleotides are TGTGCCAGCAGCCGCCAGACAGGGGCCCTTCTTATGAACACTGAAGCTTTCTTT.

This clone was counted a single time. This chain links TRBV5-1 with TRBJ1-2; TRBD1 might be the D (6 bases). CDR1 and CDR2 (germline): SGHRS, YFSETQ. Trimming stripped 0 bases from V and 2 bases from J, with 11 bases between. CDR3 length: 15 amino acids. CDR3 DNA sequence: TGCGCCAGCAGCTTGGAGGGGGATCTGAACTATGGCTACACCTTC. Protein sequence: CASSLEGDLNYGYTF.

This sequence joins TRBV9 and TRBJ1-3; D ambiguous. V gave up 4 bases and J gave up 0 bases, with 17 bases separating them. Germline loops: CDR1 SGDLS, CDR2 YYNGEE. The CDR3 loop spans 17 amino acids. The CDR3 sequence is CASSSGAEPFSGNTIYF. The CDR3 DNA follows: TGTGCCAGCAGCTCGGGAGCAGAGCCCTTCTCTGGAAACACCATATATTTT.

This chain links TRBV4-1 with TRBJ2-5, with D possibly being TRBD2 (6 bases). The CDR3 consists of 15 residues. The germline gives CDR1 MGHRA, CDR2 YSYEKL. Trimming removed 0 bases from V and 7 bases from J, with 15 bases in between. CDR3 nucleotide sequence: TGCGCCAGCAGCCAAGATGGGCAGCCCGGGGGGACCCAGTACTTC. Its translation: CASSQDGQPGGTQYF.

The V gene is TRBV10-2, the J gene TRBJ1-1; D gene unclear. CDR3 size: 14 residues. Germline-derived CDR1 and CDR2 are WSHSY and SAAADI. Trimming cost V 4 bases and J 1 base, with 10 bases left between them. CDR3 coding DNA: TGCGCCAGCAGTGGCGGCCGGTGGAACACTGAAGCTTTCTTT. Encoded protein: CASSGGRWNTEAFF.

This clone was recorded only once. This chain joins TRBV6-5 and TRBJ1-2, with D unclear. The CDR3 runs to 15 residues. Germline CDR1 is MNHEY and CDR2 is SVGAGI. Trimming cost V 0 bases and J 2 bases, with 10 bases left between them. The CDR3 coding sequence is TGTGCCAGCAGTTACTCAGCGGGATCGAACTATGGCTACACCTTC. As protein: CASSYSAGSNYGYTF.

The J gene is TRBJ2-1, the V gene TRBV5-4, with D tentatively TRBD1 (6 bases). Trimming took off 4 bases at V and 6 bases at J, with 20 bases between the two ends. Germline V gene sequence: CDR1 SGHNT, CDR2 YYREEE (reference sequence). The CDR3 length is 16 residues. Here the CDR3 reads CASSQGQWKPGNEQFF. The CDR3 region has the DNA TGTGCCAGCAGCCAGGGACAATGGAAGCCAGGCAATGAGCAGTTCTTC.

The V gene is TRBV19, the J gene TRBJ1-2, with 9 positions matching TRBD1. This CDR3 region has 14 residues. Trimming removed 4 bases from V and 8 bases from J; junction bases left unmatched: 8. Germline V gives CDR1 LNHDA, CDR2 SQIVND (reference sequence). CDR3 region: CASSRGGQGLGYTF. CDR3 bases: TGTGCCAGTAGTAGGGGGGGACAGGGCCTCGGCTACACCTTC.

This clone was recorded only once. The CDR3 coding sequence is TGTGCCAGCAGCTTTCAGGCAAGCTACAATGAGCAGTTCTTC. Its translation is CASSFQASYNEQFF. The rearrangement uses TRBV5-4 and TRBJ2-1, with D hard to call. With 2 bases removed from V and 3 bases from J, the gap between germline ends came to 9 bases. The CDR3 has 14 residues. The germline V gene encodes CDR1 SGHNT and CDR2 YYREEE (reference sequence).

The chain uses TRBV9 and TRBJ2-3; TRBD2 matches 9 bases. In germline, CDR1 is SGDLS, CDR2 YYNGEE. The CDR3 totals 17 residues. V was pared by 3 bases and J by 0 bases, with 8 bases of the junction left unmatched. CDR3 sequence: CASSERVTSGSTDTQYF. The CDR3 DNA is TGTGCCAGCAGCGAGAGGGTAACTAGCGGGAGCACAGATACGCAGTATTTT.

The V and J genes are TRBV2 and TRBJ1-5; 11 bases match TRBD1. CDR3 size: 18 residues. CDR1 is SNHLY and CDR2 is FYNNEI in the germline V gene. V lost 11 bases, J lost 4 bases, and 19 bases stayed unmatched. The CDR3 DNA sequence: TGTGCCTCACACGGGGACAGGGGACAGGGGGGGGTTAATCAGCCCCAGCATTTT. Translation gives CASHGDRGQGGVNQPQHF.

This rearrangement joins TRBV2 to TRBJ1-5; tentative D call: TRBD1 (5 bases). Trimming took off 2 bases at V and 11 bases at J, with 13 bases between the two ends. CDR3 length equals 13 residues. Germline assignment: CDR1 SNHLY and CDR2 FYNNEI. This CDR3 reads CASSERRDAAQHF. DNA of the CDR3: TGTGCCAGCAGTGAAAGGAGGGACGCAGCCCAGCATTTT.

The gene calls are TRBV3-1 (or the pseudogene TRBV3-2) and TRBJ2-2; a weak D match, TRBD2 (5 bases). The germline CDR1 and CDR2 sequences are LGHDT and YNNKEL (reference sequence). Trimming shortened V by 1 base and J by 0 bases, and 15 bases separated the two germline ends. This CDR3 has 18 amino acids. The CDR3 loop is CASSQGWRAAANTGELFF. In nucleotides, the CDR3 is TGTGCCAGCAGCCAAGGATGGCGGGCCGCCGCGAACACCGGGGAGCTGTTTTTT.

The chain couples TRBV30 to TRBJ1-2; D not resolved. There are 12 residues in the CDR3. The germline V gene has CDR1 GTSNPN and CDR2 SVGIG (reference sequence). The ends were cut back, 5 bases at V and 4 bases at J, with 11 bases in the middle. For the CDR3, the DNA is TGTGCCTGGCAGGAGGGCTCCTATGGCTACACCTTC. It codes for CAWQEGSYGYTF.

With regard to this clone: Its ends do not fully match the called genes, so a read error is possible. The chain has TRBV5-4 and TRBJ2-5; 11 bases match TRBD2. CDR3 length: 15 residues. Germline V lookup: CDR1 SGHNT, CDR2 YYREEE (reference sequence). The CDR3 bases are TGTGCCAGCAGCTTAACGGGACTAGCGGAAGAGACCCGGTACTTC. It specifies CASSLTGLAEETRYF. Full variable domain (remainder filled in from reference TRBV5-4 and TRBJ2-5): ETGVTQSPTHLIKTRGQQVTLRCSSQSGHNTVSWYQQALGQGPQFIFQYYREEENGRGNFPPRFSGLQFPNYSSELNVNALELDDSALYLCASSLTGLAEETRYFGPGTRLLVL.

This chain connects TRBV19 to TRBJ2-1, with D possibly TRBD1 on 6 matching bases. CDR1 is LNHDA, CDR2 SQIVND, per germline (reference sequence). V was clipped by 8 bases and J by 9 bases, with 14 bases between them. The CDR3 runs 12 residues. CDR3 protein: CASGGQGGEQFF. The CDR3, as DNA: TGTGCCAGTGGCGGGCAAGGGGGTGAGCAGTTCTTC.

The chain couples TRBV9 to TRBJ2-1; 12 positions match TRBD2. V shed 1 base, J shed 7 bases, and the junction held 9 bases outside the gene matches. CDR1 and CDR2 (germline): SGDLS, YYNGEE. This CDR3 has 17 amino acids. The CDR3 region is CASSVRPLAGGGNEQFF. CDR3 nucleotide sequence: TGTGCCAGCAGCGTAAGGCCTCTAGCGGGAGGGGGTAATGAGCAGTTCTTC.